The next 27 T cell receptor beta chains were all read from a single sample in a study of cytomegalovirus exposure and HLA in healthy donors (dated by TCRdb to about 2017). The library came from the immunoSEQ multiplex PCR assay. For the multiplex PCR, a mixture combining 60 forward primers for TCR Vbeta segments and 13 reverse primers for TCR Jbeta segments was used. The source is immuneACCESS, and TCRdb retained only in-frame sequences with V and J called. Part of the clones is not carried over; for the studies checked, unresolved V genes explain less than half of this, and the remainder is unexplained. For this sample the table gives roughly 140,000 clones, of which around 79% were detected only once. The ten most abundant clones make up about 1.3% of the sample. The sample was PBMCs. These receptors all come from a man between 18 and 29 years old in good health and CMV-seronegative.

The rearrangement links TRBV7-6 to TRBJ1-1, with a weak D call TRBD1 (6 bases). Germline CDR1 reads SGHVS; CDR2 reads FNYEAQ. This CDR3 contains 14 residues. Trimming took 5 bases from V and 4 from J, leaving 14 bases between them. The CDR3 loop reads CASSPWGGGTEAFF. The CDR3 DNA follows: TGTGCCAGCAGCCCGTGGGGAGGGGGCACTGAAGCTTTCTTT.

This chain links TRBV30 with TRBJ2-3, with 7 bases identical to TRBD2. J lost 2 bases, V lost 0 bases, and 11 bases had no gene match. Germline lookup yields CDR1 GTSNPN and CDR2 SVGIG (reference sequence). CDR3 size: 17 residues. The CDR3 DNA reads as TGTGCCTGGAGTGTTGGGAGGGGTAGCGGCTACACAGATACGCAGTATTTT. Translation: CAWSVGRGSGYTDTQYF.

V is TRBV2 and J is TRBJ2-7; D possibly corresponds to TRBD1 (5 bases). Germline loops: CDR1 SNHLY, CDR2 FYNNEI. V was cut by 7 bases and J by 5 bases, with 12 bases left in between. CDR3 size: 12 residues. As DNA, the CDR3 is TGTGCCAGCAAGGGGCCCTTCAACGAGCAGTACTTC. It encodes CASKGPFNEQYF.

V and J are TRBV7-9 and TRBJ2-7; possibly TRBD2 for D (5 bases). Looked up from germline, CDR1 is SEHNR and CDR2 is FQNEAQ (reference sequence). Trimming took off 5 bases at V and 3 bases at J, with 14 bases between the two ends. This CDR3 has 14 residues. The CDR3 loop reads CASSPEVGLYEQYF. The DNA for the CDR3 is TGTGCCAGCAGCCCGGAGGTAGGGCTCTACGAGCAGTACTTC.

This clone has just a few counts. CDR3 DNA sequence: TGCGCCAGCAGCGCCGGGATACAGCACTACGAGCAGTACTTC. Translation gives CASSAGIQHYEQYF. The chain is built from TRBV5-1 and TRBJ2-5, with D perhaps TRBD2 (5 bases). The better agreement between TRBJ2-7 and the DNA end casts doubt on the J call. The CDR3 length is 14 residues. The V gene's germline CDR1 is SGHRS and CDR2 YFSETQ.

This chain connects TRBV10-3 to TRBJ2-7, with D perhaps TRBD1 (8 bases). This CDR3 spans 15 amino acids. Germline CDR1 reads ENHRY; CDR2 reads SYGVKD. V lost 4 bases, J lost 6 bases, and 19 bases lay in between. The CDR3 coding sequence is TGTGCCATCAGTGGGACAGGGAGGGCGCTGGGCGAGCAGTACTTC. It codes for CAISGTGRALGEQYF.

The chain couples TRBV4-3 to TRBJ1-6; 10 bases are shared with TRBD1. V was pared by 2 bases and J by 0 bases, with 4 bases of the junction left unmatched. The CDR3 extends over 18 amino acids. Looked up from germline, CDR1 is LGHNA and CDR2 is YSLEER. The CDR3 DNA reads TGCGCCAGCAGCCAACGGACAGGGGGAATCTCCTATAATTCACCCCTCCACTTT. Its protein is CASSQRTGGISYNSPLHF.

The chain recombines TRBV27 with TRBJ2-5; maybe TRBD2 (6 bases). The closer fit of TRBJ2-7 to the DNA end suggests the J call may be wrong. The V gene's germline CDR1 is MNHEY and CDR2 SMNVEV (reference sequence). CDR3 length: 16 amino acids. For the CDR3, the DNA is TGTGCCAGCAGTCCCCATCTAGCGTCAAGCTCCTACGAGCAGTACTTC. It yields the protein CASSPHLASSSYEQYF.

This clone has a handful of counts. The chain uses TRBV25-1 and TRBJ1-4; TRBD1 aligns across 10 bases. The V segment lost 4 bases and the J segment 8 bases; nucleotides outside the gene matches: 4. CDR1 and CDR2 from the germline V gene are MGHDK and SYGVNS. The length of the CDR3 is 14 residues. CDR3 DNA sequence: TGTGCCAGCAGTGGACAGGGGGCTCGGGAAAAACTGTTTTTT. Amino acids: CASSGQGAREKLFF.

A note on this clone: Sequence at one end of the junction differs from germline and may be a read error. CDR3 nucleotide sequence: TGTGCCTGGAGTACCAGCGGAGGGCTCAATGAGCAGCTCTTC. As protein: CAWSTSGGLNEQLF. The chain joins TRBV30 to TRBJ2-1, with D tentatively TRBD2 (6 bases). This CDR3 contains 14 residues. The V gene's germline CDR1 is GTSNPN and CDR2 SVGIG (reference sequence).

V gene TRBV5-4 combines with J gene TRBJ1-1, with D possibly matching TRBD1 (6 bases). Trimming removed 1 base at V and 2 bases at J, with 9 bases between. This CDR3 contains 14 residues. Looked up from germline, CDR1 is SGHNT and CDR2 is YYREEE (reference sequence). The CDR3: CASSLTGINTEAFF. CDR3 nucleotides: TGTGCCAGCAGCTTGACAGGGATAAACACTGAAGCTTTCTTT.

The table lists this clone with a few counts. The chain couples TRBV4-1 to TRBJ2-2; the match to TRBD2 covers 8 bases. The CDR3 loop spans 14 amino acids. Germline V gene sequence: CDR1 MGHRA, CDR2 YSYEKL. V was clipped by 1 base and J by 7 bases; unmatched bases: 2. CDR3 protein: CASSQAGGNGELFF. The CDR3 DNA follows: TGCGCCAGCAGCCAAGCGGGGGGGAACGGGGAGCTGTTTTTT.

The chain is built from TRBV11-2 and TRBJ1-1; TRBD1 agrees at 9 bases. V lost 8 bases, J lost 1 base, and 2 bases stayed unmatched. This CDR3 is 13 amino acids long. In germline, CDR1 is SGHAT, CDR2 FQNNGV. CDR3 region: CASGQGPNTEAFF. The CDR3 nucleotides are TGTGCCAGCGGACAGGGGCCGAACACTGAAGCTTTCTTT. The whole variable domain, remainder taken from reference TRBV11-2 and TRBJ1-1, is EAGVAQSPRYKIIEKRQSVAFWCNPISGHATLYWYQQILGQGPKLLIQFQNNGVVDDSQLPKDRFSAERLKGVDSTLKIQPAKLEDSAVYLCASGQGPNTEAFFGQGTRLTVV.

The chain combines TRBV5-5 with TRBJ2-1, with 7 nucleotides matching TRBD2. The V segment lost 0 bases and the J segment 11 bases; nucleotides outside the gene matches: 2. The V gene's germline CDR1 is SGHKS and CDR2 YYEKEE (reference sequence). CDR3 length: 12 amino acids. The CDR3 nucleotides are TGTGCCAGCAGCTTGGGACTAGCTCAGCAGTTCTTC. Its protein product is CASSLGLAQQFF.

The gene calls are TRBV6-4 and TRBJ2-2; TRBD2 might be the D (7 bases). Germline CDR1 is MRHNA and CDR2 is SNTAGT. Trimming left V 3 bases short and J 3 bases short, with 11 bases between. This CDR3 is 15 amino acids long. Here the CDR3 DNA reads TGTGCCAGCAGTGAAGTAGGGGGGGACACCGGGGAGCTGTTTTTT. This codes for CASSEVGGDTGELFF.

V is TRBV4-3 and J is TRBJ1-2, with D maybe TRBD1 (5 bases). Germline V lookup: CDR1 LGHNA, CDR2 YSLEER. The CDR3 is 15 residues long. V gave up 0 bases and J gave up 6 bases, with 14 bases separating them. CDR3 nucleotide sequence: TGCGCCAGCAGCCAAGATCCGGGCAGGGAGGATGGCTACACCTTC. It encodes CASSQDPGREDGYTF.

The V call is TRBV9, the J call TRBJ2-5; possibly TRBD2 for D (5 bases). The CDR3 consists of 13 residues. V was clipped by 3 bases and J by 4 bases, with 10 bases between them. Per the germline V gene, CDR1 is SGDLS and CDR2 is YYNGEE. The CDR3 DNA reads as TGTGCCAGCAGCGGCGGGTACCGAGAGACCCAGTACTTC. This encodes CASSGGYRETQYF.

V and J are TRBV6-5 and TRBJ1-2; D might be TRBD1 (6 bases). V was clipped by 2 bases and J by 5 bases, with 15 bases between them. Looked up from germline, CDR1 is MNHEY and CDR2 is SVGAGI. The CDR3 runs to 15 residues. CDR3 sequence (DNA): TGTGCCAGCAGTTACCGGCCGACGGGACAATATGGCTACACCTTC. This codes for CASSYRPTGQYGYTF.

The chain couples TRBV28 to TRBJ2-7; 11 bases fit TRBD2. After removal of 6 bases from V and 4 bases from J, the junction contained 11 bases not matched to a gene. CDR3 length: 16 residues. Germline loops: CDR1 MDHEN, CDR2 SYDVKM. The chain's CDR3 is CASRTSGTSGRYEQYF. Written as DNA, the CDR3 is TGTGCCAGCAGAACCTCCGGGACTAGCGGTCGGTACGAGCAGTACTTC.

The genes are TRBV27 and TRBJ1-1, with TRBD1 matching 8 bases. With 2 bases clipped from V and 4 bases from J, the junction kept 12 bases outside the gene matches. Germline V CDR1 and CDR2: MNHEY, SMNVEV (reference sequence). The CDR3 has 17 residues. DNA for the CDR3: TGTGCCAGCAGTTTACCTTCCGGCAGGGGGCTGGGCACTGAAGCTTTCTTT. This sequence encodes CASSLPSGRGLGTEAFF.

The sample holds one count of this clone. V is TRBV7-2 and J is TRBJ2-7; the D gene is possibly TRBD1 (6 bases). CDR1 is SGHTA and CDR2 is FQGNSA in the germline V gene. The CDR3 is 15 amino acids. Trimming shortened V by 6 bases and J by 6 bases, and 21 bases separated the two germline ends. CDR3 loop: CASRMRGWSKSEQYF. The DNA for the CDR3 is TGTGCCAGCAGGATGAGGGGGTGGTCTAAAAGCGAGCAGTACTTC. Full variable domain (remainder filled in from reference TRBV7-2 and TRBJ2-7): GAGVSQSPSNKVTEKGKDVELRCDPISGHTALYWYRQSLGQGLEFLIYFQGNSAPDKSGLPSDRFSAERTGGSVSTLTIQRTQQEDSAVYLCASRMRGWSKSEQYFGPGTRLTVT.

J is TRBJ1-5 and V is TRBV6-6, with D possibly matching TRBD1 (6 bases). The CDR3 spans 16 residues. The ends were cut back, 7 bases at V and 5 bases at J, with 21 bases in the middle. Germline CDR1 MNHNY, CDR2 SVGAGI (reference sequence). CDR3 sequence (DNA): TGTGCCAGCACCCCTCCCCCGGGGGGCTTGGATCAGCCCCAGCATTTT. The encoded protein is CASTPPPGGLDQPQHF.

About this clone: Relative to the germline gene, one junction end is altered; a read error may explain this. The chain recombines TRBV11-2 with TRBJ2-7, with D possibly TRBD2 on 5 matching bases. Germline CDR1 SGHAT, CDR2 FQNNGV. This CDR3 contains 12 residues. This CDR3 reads CASSLGRSGPNF. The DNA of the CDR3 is TGTGCCAGCAGCTTAGGAAGGAGCGGACCCAACTTC.

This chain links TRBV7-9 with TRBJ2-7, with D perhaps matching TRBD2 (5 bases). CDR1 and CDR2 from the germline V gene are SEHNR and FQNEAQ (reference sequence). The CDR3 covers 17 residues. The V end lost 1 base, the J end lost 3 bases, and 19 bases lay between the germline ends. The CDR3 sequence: CASSLEGAVALGYEQYF. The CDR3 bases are TGTGCCAGCAGCTTAGAGGGCGCGGTAGCGTTAGGCTACGAGCAGTACTTC.

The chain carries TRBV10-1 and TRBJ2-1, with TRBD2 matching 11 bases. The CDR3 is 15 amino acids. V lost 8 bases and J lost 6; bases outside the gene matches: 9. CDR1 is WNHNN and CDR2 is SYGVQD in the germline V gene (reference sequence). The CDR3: CASFRGLAGGNEQFF. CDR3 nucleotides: TGCGCCAGCTTCCGTGGGCTAGCGGGAGGCAATGAGCAGTTCTTC.

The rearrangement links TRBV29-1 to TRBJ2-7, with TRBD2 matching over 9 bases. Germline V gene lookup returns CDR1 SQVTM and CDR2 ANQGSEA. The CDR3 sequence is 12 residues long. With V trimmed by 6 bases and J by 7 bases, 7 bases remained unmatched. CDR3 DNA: TGCAGCGTGAAGCGGGAGGATAGGGAGCAGTACTTC. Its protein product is CSVKREDREQYF.

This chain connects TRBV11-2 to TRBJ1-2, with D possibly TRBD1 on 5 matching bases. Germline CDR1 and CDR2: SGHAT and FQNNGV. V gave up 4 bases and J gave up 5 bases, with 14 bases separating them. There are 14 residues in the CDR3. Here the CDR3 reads CASSSERTLYGYTF. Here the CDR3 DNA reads TGTGCCAGCAGCTCCGAAAGGACACTTTATGGCTACACCTTC.